The rows below give T cell receptor beta chains drawn from one sample of a study of cytomegalovirus exposure and HLA in healthy donors. Some clones are missing from TCRdb's copy, which holds only in-frame ones; the method was immunoSEQ multiplex PCR. The data show over 150,000 clones, 80% seen once. Sequencing was done on a sample of PBMCs. The source of these receptors is a woman aged 50 to 60 in good health and CMV-seronegative. CDR3s include the opening cysteine and the closing phenylalanine or tryptophan. The D gene is left open where the match is weak. The size of a clone is reported for some rows only, either as once, few or many, or as a class for expanded clones.

TRBV5-1	.	TRBJ2-3	TRBD1	14	CASSLSKGAVTQYF	TGCGCCAGCAGCTTGTCAAAGGGGGCAGTTACGCAGTATTTT
TRBV27	.	TRBJ1-1	.	15	CASSLSISVNTEAFF	TGTGCCAGCAGTTTATCTATTTCGGTGAACACTGAAGCTTTCTTT
TRBV19	.	TRBJ2-1	.	12	CASSIWSNEQFF	TGTGCCAGTAGTATTTGGAGCAATGAGCAGTTCTTC
TRBV7-2	.	TRBJ2-1	.	16	CASSFQGLGFGNEQFF	TGTGCCAGCAGCTTCCAAGGACTTGGGTTTGGCAATGAGCAGTTCTTC
TRBV7-3	once	TRBJ2-1	TRBD2	15	CASSLTLAGVDEQFF	TGTGCCAGCAGCTTAACGCTAGCGGGAGTTGATGAGCAGTTCTTC
TRBV29-1	.	TRBJ2-3	TRBD1	15	CSVGGQGMRADTQYF	TGCAGCGTTGGGGGACAGGGTATGAGGGCAGATACGCAGTATTTT
TRBV7-6	.	TRBJ1-6	TRBD1	15	CASSLGGTGRIQLHF	TGTGCCAGCAGCTTAGGTGGGACAGGAAGGATCCAGCTCCACTTT
TRBV19	few	TRBJ1-5	.	17	CASSIIRSGTSSQPQHF	TGTGCCAGTAGTATTATCAGGTCAGGCACAAGCAGTCAGCCCCAGCATTTT
TRBV27	.	TRBJ2-1	TRBD2	15	CASSAPGTKHNEQFF	TGTGCCAGCAGTGCCCCCGGGACTAAGCACAATGAGCAGTTCTTC
TRBV25-1	.	TRBJ2-1	TRBD1	15	CASSTYGTGSYEQFF	TGTGCCAGCTCGACCTACGGGACAGGGTCTTATGAGCAGTTCTTC
TRBV7-6	.	TRBJ2-5	.	12	CASSSMQETQYF	TGTGCCAGCAGCTCAATGCAAGAGACCCAGTACTTC
TRBV6-5	.	TRBJ2-7	.	14	CASSSLGLSYEQYF	TGTGCCAGCAGTTCCCTGGGGCTCTCCTACGAGCAGTACTTC
TRBV11-2	.	TRBJ1-1	.	15	CASSLEGSMNTEAFF	TGTGCCAGCAGCTTAGAGGGGAGCATGAACACTGAAGCTTTCTTT